This passage covers 17 T cell receptor beta chains from one sample sequenced in a study of blood T cell repertoires in COVID-19. The table came from immunoSEQ multiplex PCR; TCRdb's copy has only in-frame clones and leaves some out. The top ten clones hold about 9.9% of a sample with hundreds of thousands of clones, around 91% of them seen once. The sequenced material came from PBMCs or T cells enriched from blood (not recorded which). Receptor source: a woman aged 40 to 50 who had recovered from COVID-19.

This clone appeared a single time. The V gene is TRBV2, the J gene TRBJ2-3; 11 bases match TRBD2. Germline V gene sequence: CDR1 SNHLY, CDR2 FYNNEI. This CDR3 contains 16 residues. With V trimmed by 6 bases and J by 7 bases, 12 bases remained unmatched. CDR3 loop: CASSLERLAGTNTQYF. The CDR3 DNA reads TGTGCCAGCAGCCTAGAGAGACTAGCGGGGACTAATACGCAGTATTTT.

The chain uses TRBV6-5 and TRBJ2-7; TRBD2 might be the D (5 bases). Germline V gene lookup returns CDR1 MNHEY and CDR2 SVGAGI. This CDR3 contains 12 residues. V was shortened by 11 bases and J by 2 bases, with 13 bases between the two germline ends. CDR3 residues: CAASGSTYEQYF. The CDR3, as DNA: TGTGCCGCTTCGGGATCAACCTACGAGCAGTACTTC.

This rearrangement joins TRBV3-1 (or the pseudogene TRBV3-2) to TRBJ2-4; D gene unclear. Trimming stripped 10 bases from V and 0 bases from J, with 13 bases between. This CDR3 comprises 14 residues. Germline loops: CDR1 LGHDT, CDR2 YNNKEL (reference sequence). The CDR3 DNA is TGTGCCACCGAACTGTTCCTAGCCAAAAACATTCAGTACTTC. Translation gives CATELFLAKNIQYF.

The gene calls are TRBV7-2 and TRBJ1-2; 10 bases agree with TRBD1. This CDR3 spans 15 amino acids. Germline CDR1 SGHTA, CDR2 FQGNSA. With 5 bases clipped from V and 2 bases from J, the junction kept 5 bases outside the gene matches. The CDR3 protein is CASSHRTGGNYGYTF. The CDR3 nucleotides read TGTGCCAGCAGCCATCGGACAGGGGGGAACTATGGCTACACCTTC.

The chain employs TRBV19 and TRBJ2-7; 10 bases align to TRBD2. V shed 5 bases, J shed 0 bases, and the junction held 7 bases outside the gene matches. CDR1 and CDR2 (germline): LNHDA, SQIVND (reference sequence). The CDR3 spans 16 residues. The CDR3 sequence is CASSPRTSGASYEQYF. DNA for the CDR3: TGTGCCAGTAGTCCACGTACTAGCGGGGCCTCCTACGAGCAGTACTTC.

V usage is TRBV7-9 and J usage is TRBJ1-2; 7 nucleotides align to TRBD1. The trim removed 6 bases at V and 0 bases at J, leaving 4 bases unmatched. The CDR3 has 14 amino acids. Per germline, CDR1 SEHNR and CDR2 FQNEAQ (reference sequence). CDR3 protein: CASSSQGANYGYTF. The CDR3 DNA reads TGTGCCAGCAGTTCTCAGGGGGCTAACTATGGCTACACCTTC.

The chain has TRBV6-2 or TRBV6-3 and TRBJ1-2, with D possibly TRBD1 on 5 matching bases. The CDR3 has 14 amino acids. Per germline, CDR1 MNHEY and CDR2 SVGEGT. The ends were cut back, 6 bases at V and 4 bases at J, with 15 bases in the middle. The CDR3 DNA is TGTGCCAGCAGCCTCACCGGAGGGGCCTATGGCTACACCTTC. Protein sequence: CASSLTGGAYGYTF.

This clone showed up just once. The gene calls are TRBV18 and TRBJ2-7; 12 bases match TRBD2. V lost 6 bases to trimming and J lost 5 bases; unmatched junction nucleotides: 5. This CDR3 has 14 residues. Germline CDR1 is KGHSH and CDR2 is LQKENI. This CDR3 is CASSGTSGWNEQYF. CDR3 bases: TGTGCCAGCTCGGGGACTAGCGGGTGGAACGAGCAGTACTTC. Full variable domain (outside the CDR3, taken from reference TRBV18 and TRBJ2-7): NAGVMQNPRHLVRRRGQEARLRCSPMKGHSHVYWYRQLPEEGLKFMVYLQKENIIDESGMPKERFSAEFPKEGPSILRIQQVVRGDSAAYFCASSGTSGWNEQYFGPGTRLTVT.

This clone occurred once. The chain employs TRBV6-5 and TRBJ1-2; TRBD1 might be the D (6 bases). The CDR3 loop spans 14 amino acids. Germline CDR1 MNHEY, CDR2 SVGAGI. V lost 8 bases and J lost 3, with 16 bases in between. The CDR3 DNA reads TGTGCCAGCCCGGACAGAGGAAAAGACTATGGCTACACCTTC. It yields the protein CASPDRGKDYGYTF.

A single count supports this clone. CDR3 bases: TGTGCCAGCAGCCAAGTTGGGGGGACTAGCGGAGACAATGAGCAGTTCTTC. It specifies CASSQVGGTSGDNEQFF. The chain combines TRBV4-2 with TRBJ2-1; 11 positions match TRBD2. The ends lost 1 base at V and 5 bases at J; junction bases unmatched: 7. Germline V lookup: CDR1 LGHNA, CDR2 YNFKEQ. The CDR3 covers 17 residues.

The chain employs TRBV27 and TRBJ2-5; 10 bases fit TRBD2. Germline V gene sequence: CDR1 MNHEY, CDR2 SMNVEV (reference sequence). The CDR3 has 16 amino acids. Trimming cost V 3 bases and J 1 base; bases outside gene matches: 5. DNA for the CDR3: TGTGCCAGCAGTTTGATAGCGGGGGGTCTCCAAGAGACCCAGTACTTC. This codes for CASSLIAGGLQETQYF.

The rearrangement joins TRBV7-3 to TRBJ1-3; TRBD1 might be the D (6 bases). CDR1 is SGHTA, CDR2 FQGTGA, per germline. The CDR3 covers 16 residues. V shed 0 bases and J shed 1 base, with 10 bases lying between them. In DNA, the CDR3 is TGTGCCAGCAGCTTAACAGGGGGTAGTTCTGGAAACACCATATATTTT. As protein: CASSLTGGSSGNTIYF.

This clone was seen a single time. The J gene is TRBJ2-1, the V gene TRBV29-1, with 13 bases that match TRBD2. Germline V lookup: CDR1 SQVTM, CDR2 ANQGSEA. The ends lost 3 bases at V and 5 bases at J; junction bases unmatched: 4. The CDR3 totals 15 residues. The CDR3 reads CSVESGTSGDNEQFF. The DNA for the CDR3 is TGCAGCGTTGAGTCTGGGACTAGCGGGGACAATGAGCAGTTCTTC.

This chain uses TRBV9 with TRBJ2-5; 11 bases fit TRBD2. From germline, CDR1 is SGDLS and CDR2 YYNGEE. The CDR3 length is 15 residues. J was trimmed by 5 bases and V by 3 bases; bases with no gene match: 6. In nucleotides, the CDR3 is TGTGCCAGCAGCGCCCGGTCTAGCGGGGGGGAGACCCAGTACTTC. The encoded protein is CASSARSSGGETQYF.

This sequence joins TRBV3-1 (or the pseudogene TRBV3-2) and TRBJ2-3; 13 positions match TRBD2. In germline, CDR1 is LGHDT, CDR2 YNNKEL (reference sequence). This CDR3 is built from 18 residues. V gave up 3 bases and J gave up 2 bases; unmatched junction bases: 8. CDR3 sequence: CASSHGTSGTGNTDTQYF. The CDR3, as DNA: TGTGCCAGCAGCCATGGGACTAGCGGGACCGGAAACACAGATACGCAGTATTTT.

The rearrangement uses TRBV7-8 and TRBJ2-3; 7 bases line up with TRBD1. Trimming removed 5 bases from V and 1 base from J; junction bases left unmatched: 3. CDR3 length: 14 amino acids. Germline V gene data show CDR1 as SGHVS and CDR2 as FQNEAQ. This chain's CDR3 is CASSLDRGTDTQYF. The CDR3 bases are TGTGCCAGCAGCCTAGACAGGGGCACAGATACGCAGTATTTT. Drawing the rest from reference TRBV7-8 and TRBJ2-3, the complete variable domain is GAGVSQSPRYKVAKRGQDVALRCDPISGHVSLFWYQQALGQGPEFLTYFQNEAQLDKSGLPSDRFFAERPEGSVSTLKIQRTQQEDSAVYLCASSLDRGTDTQYFGPGTRLTVL.

The V gene is TRBV4-1, the J gene TRBJ2-1; 10 nucleotides agree with TRBD2. The CDR3 extends over 19 amino acids. With 0 bases clipped from V and 6 bases from J, the junction kept 14 bases outside the gene matches. Per germline, CDR1 MGHRA and CDR2 YSYEKL. CDR3 residues: CASSQDPREVAGGPNEQFF. The CDR3 DNA follows: TGCGCCAGCAGCCAAGATCCGCGGGAAGTAGCGGGAGGACCCAATGAGCAGTTCTTC.